This is a list of T cell receptor beta chains from one sample in a study of blood T cell repertoires in COVID-19. Using immunoSEQ multiplex PCR, the repertoire was profiled, and TCRdb retains in-frame clones only, with some absent. This sample has fewer than 450,000 clones; approximately 88% occur once, and the top ten carry 10% to 15%. Sample: peripheral blood. Source of these receptors: a woman between 50 and 59 years old with COVID-19, enrolled during active disease. The CDR3 runs from the conserved cysteine through the conserved F or W. The D gene is left open where the match is weak. The size field is filled for only some rows; it gives once, few, many or a size class.

abundance,j_gene,v_gene,d_gene,CDR3nt,CDR3aa
-,TRBJ2-7,TRBV11-2,-,TGTGCCAGCAGCTTGGGGGGAGGCGGGAACGAGCAGTACTTC,CASSLGGGGNEQYF
-,TRBJ1-1,TRBV30,-,TGTGCCCGAAACAGGGAGATGAACACTGAAGCTTTCTTT,CARNREMNTEAFF
few,TRBJ1-4,TRBV7-9,TRBD1,TGTGCCAGCAGCTTAAGGGACAGGGGAGATGAAAAACTGTTTTTT,CASSLRDRGDEKLFF
-,TRBJ1-1,TRBV18,TRBD1,TGTGCCAGCTCAGAGACAGGGGTTGGGACTGAAGCTTTCTTT,CASSETGVGTEAFF
-,TRBJ1-1,TRBV3-1/TRBV3-2,-,TGTGCCAGCAGCCCCCATCCGGACATGAACACTGAAGCTTTCTTT,CASSPHPDMNTEAFF
-,TRBJ1-1,TRBV30,TRBD1,TGTGCCTGGAATAGGGACAGGGGTAGCGCTGAAGCTTTCTTT,CAWNRDRGSAEAFF
-,TRBJ2-5,TRBV5-1,TRBD2,TGCGCCAGCAGCTTGGGGGGACTAGCCGCGGAGACCCAGTACTTC,CASSLGGLAAETQYF
-,TRBJ2-3,TRBV10-3,TRBD1,TGTGCCATCAGTGAGCCAAGGACAGGGGGCGATACGCAGTATTTT,CAISEPRTGGDTQYF
-,TRBJ2-7,TRBV11-3,TRBD2,TGTGCCAGCAGCCCTATGGGGGGGGACGAGCAGTACTTC,CASSPMGGDEQYF
-,TRBJ1-4,TRBV28,-,TGTGCCAGCAGCTCTCAGGGGACTGAAAAACTGTTTTTT,CASSSQGTEKLFF
-,TRBJ2-7,TRBV19,TRBD1,TGTGCCAGTAGACGAGACGGGACAGTATACTACGAGCAGTACTTC,CASRRDGTVYYEQYF
-,TRBJ2-4,TRBV5-8,-,TGTGCCAGCAGCTTGGAGGGGAACATTCAGTACTTC,CASSLEGNIQYF
-,TRBJ1-2,TRBV25-1,TRBD1,TGTGCCAGCAGAGGGACAGGGGACTATGGCTACACCTTC,CASRGTGDYGYTF
once,TRBJ1-5,TRBV19,-,TGTGCCAGTACGCTAGGGGCATTGGCAAATCAGCCCCAGCATTTT,CASTLGALANQPQHF
-,TRBJ2-3,TRBV11-2,TRBD2,TGTGCCAGCAGCTTAGTAGCGGGGGGAGTCACAGATACGCAGTATTTT,CASSLVAGGVTDTQYF
few,TRBJ2-3,TRBV2,TRBD2,TGTGCCAGCAGGCCGGGACTAGCGGGGGCAGCAGATACGCAGTATTTT,CASRPGLAGAADTQYF
-,TRBJ2-7,TRBV15,-,TGTGCCACCGGGAACGGGAGCCTTACCTACGAGCAGTACTTC,CATGNGSLTYEQYF
-,TRBJ1-4,TRBV6-5,-,TGTGCCAGCAGTTACGCCAGGCAGAATGAAAAACTGTTTTTT,CASSYARQNEKLFF
once,TRBJ2-1,TRBV9,-,TGTGCCAGCAGCCCGCAGGACAGAGTTTACAATGAGCAGTTCTTC,CASSPQDRVYNEQFF
-,TRBJ1-5,TRBV6-1,TRBD1,TGTGCCAGCAGAGAAGGGACAGGGGGCCTTTATAGCAATCAGCCCCAGCATTTT,CASREGTGGLYSNQPQHF
-,TRBJ2-1,TRBV7-9,-,TGTGCCAGCAGCTTAGAAGCGATGAATGAGCAGTTCTTC,CASSLEAMNEQFF
-,TRBJ2-3,TRBV7-3,-,TGTGCCAGCAGCTTGTTAAGGAGATTTATGCGGGGGCCCACAGATACGCAGTATTTT,CASSLLRRFMRGPTDTQYF
-,TRBJ1-2,TRBV5-4,TRBD1,TGTGCCAGCAGCGCCATGGGGACAGGGAACTATGGCTACACCTTC,CASSAMGTGNYGYTF
-,TRBJ1-4,TRBV19,-,TGTGCCAGTAGTAATGGATTCTTGGGAGGGGAACTGTTTTTT,CASSNGFLGGELFF
-,TRBJ2-1,TRBV4-1,TRBD2,TGCGCCAGCAGCCCTGAAGCGGGGGGGAGGAATGAGCAGTTCTTC,CASSPEAGGRNEQFF
-,TRBJ1-4,TRBV28,-,TGTGCCAGCAGTTCGAGGGACAATGGAAAACTGTTTTTT,CASSSRDNGKLFF
-,TRBJ1-2,TRBV10-3,-,TGTGCCATCAGTGTGGCAGGGATTAACTATGGCTACACCTTC,CAISVAGINYGYTF
-,TRBJ2-2,TRBV7-8,TRBD2,TGTGCCAGCAGCTTGAGGACTAGCGGGGGGTACAACACCGGGGAGCTGTTTTTT,CASSLRTSGGYNTGELFF
-,TRBJ1-6,TRBV5-6,-,TGTGCCAGCAGCCCCCGAGGGTTCGGTTCACCCCTCCACTTT,CASSPRGFGSPLHF
-,TRBJ1-1,TRBV4-1,-,TGCGCCAGCAGCCAAGTTTGGGAGGGGGTCCCTGAAGCTTTCTTT,CASSQVWEGVPEAFF
-,TRBJ1-2,TRBV5-4,-,TGTGCCAGCAGCCCACCGGGGGATGGCTACACCTTC,CASSPPGDGYTF